This entry concerns a single T cell receptor beta chain. Its target is not known. The sample originates from a study of identical twins. Study-level points and caveats: High-abundance cord blood beta clonotypes had fewer insertions; memory repertoires showed none.

TCRdb processed the 5' RACE reads anew with MiXCR; each CDR3 protein has one entry. Of about 690,000 distinct CDR3 sequences in the sample, 21% are singletons; the top ten hold roughly 4%. V lost 6 bases and J lost 6, with 15 bases in between. Per germline, CDR1 DFQATT and CDR2 SNEGSKA (reference sequence). This CDR3 comprises 13 residues. These data are also associated with another study on T cells expressing NK-cell markers. From that paper: Obtained from sorted CD3+CD56+NKG2C+, CD3+CD56+NKG2C- and CD3+CD56-NKG2C+ T cells were the TCR beta repertoires. Several of the donors carried dominant NKG2C+ clonotypes that took up roughly 1.0-8% of their CD8+ T cells.

The sequence was collected from a woman aged 18-35 years in good health. Sequenced material: PBMCs. The V and J genes are TRBV20-1 and TRBJ2-1; weak D call: TRBD1 (6 bases). CDR3 amino acids: CSATNPRGNEQFF. The CDR3 DNA follows: TGCAGTGCCACTAACCCCAGGGGCAATGAGCAGTTCTTC.